The 30 T cell receptor beta chains in this list originate from one sample, sequenced in a study of cytomegalovirus exposure and HLA in healthy donors. The study ran its PCR with 60 Vbeta and 13 Jbeta primers. TCRdb's copy holds only in-frame clones and misses some; the assay was immunoSEQ multiplex PCR. The sample yields roughly 190,000 clones, 87% seen once. The sequencing sample was made of PBMCs. The receptor source for this set is a man aged 25-45 years in good health and CMV-seronegative.

The chain carries TRBV7-9 and TRBJ1-2; TRBD1 agrees at 7 bases. CDR3 length: 15 amino acids. Per germline, CDR1 SEHNR and CDR2 FQNEAQ (reference sequence). Trimming took 5 bases from V and 6 from J; bases not matched to a gene: 12. The CDR3: CASSVTGTATDGYTF. The CDR3 DNA reads TGTGCCAGCAGCGTAACCGGGACAGCAACGGATGGCTACACCTTC.

This chain connects TRBV19 to TRBJ1-1; TRBD1 is a possible D gene (6 bases). Germline loops: CDR1 LNHDA, CDR2 SQIVND (reference sequence). Trimming stripped 3 bases from V and 7 bases from J, with 18 bases between. This CDR3 has 15 residues. CDR3 sequence: CASSIPGAPGGEAFF. CDR3 coding DNA: TGTGCCAGTAGTATCCCGGGGGCCCCGGGGGGTGAAGCTTTCTTT.

The chain couples TRBV11-2 to TRBJ1-1; TRBD1 matches 9 bases. CDR3 size: 17 residues. The V segment lost 1 base and the J segment 0 bases; nucleotides outside the gene matches: 6. From germline, CDR1 is SGHAT and CDR2 FQNNGV. This chain's CDR3 is CASSLVGTGFMNTEAFF. Here the CDR3 DNA reads TGTGCCAGCAGCTTAGTTGGGACAGGGTTCATGAACACTGAAGCTTTCTTT.

V usage is TRBV11-3 and J usage is TRBJ2-7; 7 bases are a match to TRBD1. The junction had 4 bases not matched to a gene; V was cut back by 5 bases and J by 3 bases. The CDR3 has 13 amino acids. Germline lookup yields CDR1 SGHNT and CDR2 YENEEA. CDR3 in amino acids: CASSLDRDYEQYF. In nucleotides, the CDR3 is TGTGCCAGCAGCCTCGACAGGGACTACGAGCAGTACTTC.

This rearrangement joins TRBV4-3 to TRBJ1-1; perhaps TRBD1 as D (5 bases). V dropped 4 bases and J dropped 7 bases, with 10 bases sitting between them. This CDR3 has 12 residues. Germline CDR1 and CDR2: LGHNA and YSLEER. The CDR3 spells CASSPGHGEAFF. CDR3 nucleotides: TGCGCCAGCAGCCCCGGACACGGTGAAGCTTTCTTT.

This chain links TRBV28 with TRBJ2-1, with 8 bases fitting TRBD2. J lost 7 bases, V lost 4 bases, and 18 bases had no gene match. Germline CDR1 MDHEN, CDR2 SYDVKM. The CDR3 length is 18 residues. CDR3 DNA sequence: TGTGCCAGCAGTTGGGGCGTATCGGGAGGGGAGTGGGCGAATGAGCAGTTCTTC. This gives the protein CASSWGVSGGEWANEQFF.

The sample holds a few counts of this clone. This chain joins TRBV15 and TRBJ2-5; TRBD2 is a possible D gene (5 bases). Trimming took off 4 bases at V and 5 bases at J, with 17 bases between the two ends. The CDR3 has 15 amino acids. Germline V gene data show CDR1 as LNHNV and CDR2 as YYDKDF (reference sequence). The CDR3, as DNA: TGTGCCACCAGCACCATTACCACTAGGGAGGAGACCCAGTACTTC. Its translation: CATSTITTREETQYF. Based on the CDR3 plus reference TRBV15 and TRBJ2-5, the full variable domain is DAMVIQNPRYQVTQFGKPVTLSCSQTLNHNVMYWYQQKSSQAPKLLFHYYDKDFNNEADTPDNFQSRRPNTSFCFLDIRSPGLGDTAMYLCATSTITTREETQYFGPGTRLLVL.

This chain uses TRBV7-2 with TRBJ2-7; 10 bases map to TRBD1. V shed 6 bases and J 2 bases; nucleotides not matched to a gene: 7. Per germline, CDR1 SGHTA and CDR2 FQGNSA. This CDR3 contains 15 residues. The CDR3 DNA is TGTGCCAGCAGTTTCCCGGGACAGGGGACCTACGAGCAGTACTTC. Translated: CASSFPGQGTYEQYF.

The rearrangement uses TRBV28 and TRBJ2-5; the match to TRBD2 covers 15 bases. Germline V gives CDR1 MDHEN, CDR2 SYDVKM. CDR3 length: 18 amino acids. J was trimmed by 5 bases and V by 6 bases; bases with no gene match: 13. The CDR3 protein is CASRSLAGLAGGKETQYF. DNA for the CDR3: TGTGCCAGCAGAAGCCTCGCCGGACTAGCGGGAGGGAAGGAGACCCAGTACTTC. The full variable domain, rest sourced from reference TRBV28 and TRBJ2-5, is DVKVTQSSRYLVKRTGEKVFLECVQDMDHENMFWYRQDPGLGLRLIYFSYDVKMKEKGDIPEGYSVSREKKERFSLILESASTNQTSMYLCASRSLAGLAGGKETQYFGPGTRLLVL.

The chain is built from TRBV28 and TRBJ1-5, with 12 bases that match TRBD1. The J segment lost 2 bases and the V segment lost 3 bases, leaving 5 bases of the junction unmatched. The CDR3 covers 17 residues. Germline CDR1 MDHEN, CDR2 SYDVKM. The chain's CDR3 is CASSFPGTGGGNQPQHF. CDR3 DNA: TGTGCCAGCAGTTTCCCCGGGACAGGGGGCGGCAATCAGCCCCAGCATTTT. The full variable domain, in which reference TRBV28 and TRBJ1-5 provide the parts outside the CDR3, is DVKVTQSSRYLVKRTGEKVFLECVQDMDHENMFWYRQDPGLGLRLIYFSYDVKMKEKGDIPEGYSVSREKKERFSLILESASTNQTSMYLCASSFPGTGGGNQPQHFGDGTRLSIL.

The V and J genes are TRBV7-9 and TRBJ2-7; no firm D call. The germline V gene encodes CDR1 SEHNR and CDR2 FQNEAQ (reference sequence). V dropped 2 bases and J dropped 1 base, with 9 bases sitting between them. The CDR3 is 14 amino acids. In DNA form, the CDR3 reads TGTGCCAGCAGCTTACACCTAACTTCCTACGAGCAGTACTTC. This translates into CASSLHLTSYEQYF.

In DNA form, the CDR3 reads TGCGCCAGCAGCCAGACAGGGGGGGTCACTGAAGCTTTCTTT. Residues: CASSQTGGVTEAFF. This rearrangement joins TRBV5-1 to TRBJ1-1; 9 positions match TRBD1. Looked up from germline, CDR1 is SGHRS and CDR2 is YFSETQ. There are 14 residues in the CDR3. V shed 4 bases, J shed 4 bases, and the junction held 5 bases outside the gene matches.

The chain couples TRBV7-9 to TRBJ1-1; 7 bases are a match to TRBD1. J gave up 3 bases and V 1 base, and 2 bases lay outside the gene matches. The CDR3 is made up of 14 amino acids. CDR1 is SEHNR and CDR2 is FQNEAQ in the germline V gene (reference sequence). CDR3 in amino acids: CASSLGQGYTEAFF. The CDR3 bases are TGTGCCAGCAGCTTAGGACAGGGATACACTGAAGCTTTCTTT.

This chain links TRBV29-1 with TRBJ2-3; the match to TRBD2 covers 10 bases. The trim removed 4 bases at V and 6 bases at J, leaving 7 bases unmatched. Germline lookup yields CDR1 SQVTM and CDR2 ANQGSEA. The CDR3 totals 14 residues. The CDR3 spells CSVAESGGADTQYF. Written as DNA, the CDR3 is TGCAGCGTTGCGGAAAGCGGGGGGGCCGATACGCAGTATTTT.

This rearrangement joins TRBV4-2 to TRBJ2-7; 9 bases fit TRBD1. Germline trimming cut 1 base from V and 1 base from J; bases unmatched to any gene: 8. The V gene's germline CDR1 is LGHNA and CDR2 YNFKEQ. CDR3 length: 17 amino acids. The CDR3 reads CASSQGQGGIGSYEQYF. CDR3 coding DNA: TGTGCCAGCAGCCAAGGACAGGGGGGAATTGGTTCCTACGAGCAGTACTTC.

This chain uses TRBV9 with TRBJ1-1, with 8 bases that match TRBD1. CDR3 length: 13 amino acids. V gave up 1 base and J gave up 10 bases; unmatched junction bases: 6. The germline V gene encodes CDR1 SGDLS and CDR2 YYNGEE. The CDR3 coding sequence is TGTGCCAGCAGCGTACCTTCAGGGGGCAGAGCTTTCTTT. Protein product: CASSVPSGGRAFF. Full variable domain (remainder filled in from reference TRBV9 and TRBJ1-1): DSGVTQTPKHLITATGQRVTLRCSPRSGDLSVYWYQQSLDQGLQFLIQYYNGEERAKGNILERFSAQQFPDLHSELNLSSLELGDSALYFCASSVPSGGRAFFGQGTRLTVV.

V and J are TRBV28 and TRBJ1-6, with D tentatively TRBD1 (5 bases). V was clipped by 7 bases and J by 6 bases, with 13 bases between them. This CDR3 has 14 residues. Germline lookup yields CDR1 MDHEN and CDR2 SYDVKM. CDR3 protein: CASTGTGGNSPLHF. Written as DNA, the CDR3 is TGTGCCAGCACGGGGACTGGGGGTAATTCACCCCTCCACTTT.

The rearrangement uses TRBV7-9 and TRBJ2-1; tentatively, D is TRBD2 (5 bases). The CDR3 runs 16 residues. V lost 4 bases, J lost 0 bases, and 13 bases lay in between. CDR1 and CDR2 (germline): SEHNR, FQNEAQ (reference sequence). The CDR3 loop reads CASSSLAFSSYNEQFF. The CDR3, as DNA: TGTGCCAGCAGCTCCTTAGCGTTTAGCTCCTACAATGAGCAGTTCTTC.

This sequence joins TRBV28 and TRBJ2-7; D is possibly TRBD1 (6 bases). CDR1 MDHEN and CDR2 SYDVKM come from the germline V gene. This CDR3 region has 15 residues. The V and J ends lost 5 bases and 6 bases respectively, with 20 bases between them. The CDR3 sequence is CASSPRRGGSGEQYF. The CDR3 coding sequence is TGTGCCAGCAGTCCCCGTCGAGGGGGATCCGGCGAGCAGTACTTC.

The chain has TRBV5-4 and TRBJ2-1; D is possibly TRBD2 (5 bases). Trimming stripped 4 bases from V and 4 bases from J, with 12 bases between. The CDR3 runs 14 residues. Germline CDR1 SGHNT, CDR2 YYREEE (reference sequence). The CDR3 is CASSPPRTYNEQFF. CDR3 bases: TGTGCCAGCAGCCCCCCTCGGACTTACAATGAGCAGTTCTTC.

In its sample, this clone was seen once. The chain employs TRBV4-1 and TRBJ2-1; 8 positions match TRBD2. Germline CDR1 and CDR2: MGHRA and YSYEKL. The junction had 4 bases not matched to a gene; V was cut back by 4 bases and J by 5 bases. The CDR3 is made up of 14 amino acids. The CDR3 sequence is CASSRILADNEQFF. CDR3 DNA sequence: TGCGCCAGCAGCCGCATACTAGCGGACAATGAGCAGTTCTTC.

This chain uses TRBV12-2 with TRBJ2-3; the table's D call of TRBD2 was not tested on the DNA. TRBV12-2 is a pseudogene locus. The CDR3 sequence is 20 residues long. The CDR3 nucleotides read TGTGCAAGTCGCTTACCCCCCCAACTAGCGGGAGGGTCGCACACAGATACGCAGTATTTT. This sequence encodes CASRLPPQLAGGSHTDTQYF.

The chain combines TRBV6-4 with TRBJ1-2; tentative D call: TRBD1 (5 bases). CDR1 and CDR2 (germline): MRHNA, SNTAGT. The V and J ends lost 3 bases and 3 bases respectively, with 11 bases between them. This CDR3 spans 14 amino acids. The CDR3 protein is CASSEEAGYYGYTF. CDR3 nucleotides: TGTGCCAGCAGTGAGGAAGCAGGGTACTATGGCTACACCTTC.

The chain recombines TRBV5-5 with TRBJ2-4, with 8 bases identical to TRBD1. The CDR3 totals 20 residues. Germline V CDR1 and CDR2: SGHKS, YYEKEE (reference sequence). After removal of 3 bases from V and 0 bases from J, the junction contained 17 bases not matched to a gene. Here the CDR3 reads CASSSSIAGGKSLAKNIQYF. The CDR3, as DNA: TGTGCCAGCAGCTCCTCGATCGCAGGGGGCAAATCCCTAGCCAAAAACATTCAGTACTTC.

V is TRBV27 and J is TRBJ2-5, with 9 nucleotides matching TRBD2. The CDR3 loop spans 18 amino acids. Germline V CDR1 and CDR2: MNHEY, SMNVEV (reference sequence). V gave up 2 bases and J gave up 7 bases; unmatched junction bases: 17. The CDR3 nucleotides read TGTGCCAGCAGTTTAACCCCAGGCCCCGGATGGCGGGGGGGGACCCAGTACTTC. Translation gives CASSLTPGPGWRGGTQYF.

V usage is TRBV19 and J usage is TRBJ2-3; 10 nucleotides line up with TRBD1. CDR1 and CDR2 (germline): LNHDA, SQIVND (reference sequence). The CDR3 has 18 amino acids. The J segment lost 5 bases and the V segment lost 4 bases, leaving 15 bases of the junction unmatched. CDR3: CASSTKNHGQGVRDTQYF. CDR3 coding DNA: TGTGCCAGTAGTACAAAAAACCATGGACAGGGGGTTCGAGATACGCAGTATTTT.

The chain employs TRBV27 and TRBJ2-1; tentative D call: TRBD2 (6 bases). CDR1 and CDR2 from the germline V gene are MNHEY and SMNVEV (reference sequence). Trimming stripped 8 bases from V and 7 bases from J, with 12 bases between. This CDR3 is 12 amino acids long. CDR3 DNA: TGTGCCAGCTCTCGGGACTTGAATGAGCAGTTCTTC. Its translation is CASSRDLNEQFF.

In DNA form, the CDR3 reads TGTGCCAGCAGCACTGCACAGAATTCACCCCTCCACTTT. Its translation: CASSTAQNSPLHF. The chain uses TRBV6-5 and TRBJ1-6; D call uncertain. In germline, CDR1 is MNHEY, CDR2 SVGAGI. CDR3 length: 13 residues. The V end was cut by 6 bases, the J end by 7 bases, with 10 bases between.

The gene calls are TRBV6-4 and TRBJ2-1; 9 positions agree with TRBD1. Germline CDR1 and CDR2: MRHNA and SNTAGT. There are 15 residues in the CDR3. V dropped 5 bases and J dropped 6; count of bases not matched to a gene: 8. In DNA form, the CDR3 reads TGTGCCAGCAGTTCCCCGGACAGGGGTACCAATGAGCAGTTCTTC. Protein sequence: CASSSPDRGTNEQFF.

This clone has more than one count but fewer than ten. The CDR3 is CASSLWERYGYTF. CDR3 DNA sequence: TGTGCCAGCAGTCTTTGGGAGCGATATGGCTACACCTTC. The chain links TRBV28 to TRBJ1-2, with D unclear. Trimming pared 5 bases from V and 5 bases from J, leaving 12 bases between. The CDR3 is 13 amino acids. In germline, CDR1 is MDHEN, CDR2 SYDVKM.